At least ten counts were recorded for the clone carrying this T cell receptor beta chain. What it binds is unknown. Trimming removed 0 bases at V and 0 bases at J, with 11 bases between. This CDR3 has 16 residues. The germline CDR1 and CDR2 sequences are LGHNA and YSLEER. This sample stems from a study of regulatory T cells in long-lasting Graves disease. iRepertoire HTBI primers and Arm-PCR of CDR3 regions built TCR beta libraries. In the original processing: Sequenced samples collectively carried roughly 60 TRBV and about 15 TRBJ segments. TCRdb used MiXCR to reprocess the multiplex PCR reads, holding one entry per CDR3 protein. TCRdb's processing, not the authors' own work, is the source of the V and J calls. Here the sample spans more than 300,000 distinct CDR3 sequences, less than 20% being singletons. Indicated time point: newly diagnosed GD, antithyroid drugs for less than 3 months. The TCR library used RNA extracted from PBMCs.

Overall study findings and caveats: Persistent Graves' patients had lower TCR diversity than newly diagnosed ones. With approximately 2,500 shared public clonotypes, persistent patients exceeded new patients, who shared just over 950. TRBV28, TRBJ1-2 and TRBJ2-5 were favored in persistent disease.

This clonotype was obtained from a female donor with Graves disease. This specimen consisted of peripheral blood mononuclear cells (PBMCs), obtained at new diagnosis, from a patient treated with antithyroid drugs. The rearrangement links TRBV4-3 to TRBJ1-2; perhaps TRBD1 as D (5 bases). CDR3 sequence reads: CASSQDRQTTNYGYTF. The CDR3 DNA reads as TGCGCCAGCAGCCAAGATAGACAGACAACTAACTATGGCTACACCTTC.